This note documents a single TCR beta chain sequence. The same CDR3 is also encoded by other DNA sequences in this sample. Repertoires were generated with immunoSEQ multiplex PCR, while TCRdb's copy carries only in-frame clones and drops some. The sample has tens of thousands of clones, over 80% seen once. This entry comes from a study of T cell responses to AZD1222 COVID-19 vaccine. Germline lookup yields CDR1 MNHEY and CDR2 SVGAGI. V was pared by 6 bases and J by 3 bases, with 9 bases between. This CDR3 is built from 13 residues. This TCR was recovered from an adult in good health. Sequences were derived from peripheral blood, sampled on day 0 of AZD1222 vaccination. The V gene is TRBV6-5, the J gene TRBJ1-5, with D possibly TRBD1 on 5 matching bases. CDR3: CASRGQINQPQHF. The CDR3, as DNA: TGTGCCAGCAGAGGACAAATCAATCAGCCCCAGCATTTT.